The present T cell receptor (beta chain) was sequenced within a study of T cells in localized non-small cell lung cancer. Notes on the study in general: Heterogeneity within the tumor remains possible, as just one region underwent sequencing. Adjacent lung exhibited a median of approximately 59 among the 100 most abundant tumor clones. Higher blood T cell density tracked longer overall survival. Uninvolved adjacent lung showed higher T cell clonality than tumor.

Germline values: CDR1 LNHNV, CDR2 YYDKDF (reference sequence). The length of the CDR3 is 16 residues. The ends lost 4 bases at V and 2 bases at J; junction bases unmatched: 6. In regard to this clone: Its specificity is unknown.

Libraries were prepared by immunoSEQ multiplex PCR; TCRdb keeps only in-frame clonotypes and omits some of them. The data show 15,000 to 17,000 clones, around 87% seen once. The receptor comes from a male donor older than 55 with stage II lung adenocarcinoma. The rearrangement uses TRBV15 and TRBJ2-5; TRBD2 matches at 11 bases. Sequences were derived from peripheral blood mononuclear cells, sampled before any cancer treatment. CDR3 DNA: TGTGCCACCAGCAATCCTAGCGGGAGGTCTCAAGAGACCCAGTACTTC. Encoded protein: CATSNPSGRSQETQYF.